A single sample gave rise to the 11 T cell receptor beta chains below, sequenced in a study of T cells after yellow fever vaccination. One entry per CDR3 protein, called by TCRdb with MiXCR from the 5' RACE reads. The sample carries a few hundred thousand distinct CDR3 sequences, about a fifth recorded once. This sample comprised PBMCs, obtained 15 days after the yellow fever booster vaccination. The source is a man aged 25 to 40 who received the YFV17D yellow fever vaccine.

V is TRBV20-1 and J is TRBJ2-3; 11 nucleotides line up with TRBD2. Germline lookup yields CDR1 DFQATT and CDR2 SNEGSKA (reference sequence). The CDR3 has 16 residues. The ends lost 6 bases at V and 5 bases at J; junction bases unmatched: 13. The CDR3 coding sequence is TGCAGTGCCCCCGAGTTACTAGCGGGGGATGTAGATACGCAGTATTTT. Amino acid sequence: CSAPELLAGDVDTQYF.

The chain has TRBV20-1 and TRBJ1-5; D is ambiguous. This CDR3 region has 12 residues. The V gene lost 7 bases and the J gene lost 3 bases, with 10 bases spanning the gap. CDR1 and CDR2 from the germline V gene are DFQATT and SNEGSKA (reference sequence). This CDR3 is CSVPILNQPQHF. The CDR3 nucleotides read TGCAGTGTCCCCATACTCAATCAGCCCCAGCATTTT.

A few counts support this clonotype. V and J are TRBV7-9 and TRBJ2-7; no clear D. Germline values: CDR1 SEHNR, CDR2 FQNEAQ (reference sequence). Between the trimmed V and J ends, which lost 6 bases and 7 bases, there was a span of 13 bases. The CDR3 totals 12 residues. The CDR3 protein is CASSQTPWEQYF. CDR3 sequence (DNA): TGTGCCAGCAGTCAGACACCCTGGGAGCAGTACTTC.

The sample holds a few counts of this clonotype. The rearrangement links TRBV7-9 to TRBJ2-7; TRBD1 agrees at 9 bases. J lost 2 bases, V lost 6 bases, and 8 bases had no gene match. The germline CDR1 and CDR2 sequences are SEHNR and FQNEAQ (reference sequence). This CDR3 has 15 amino acids. CDR3 nucleotides: TGTGCCAGCAGTCTCTCCGGGACAGGGCCCTACGAGCAGTACTTC. The encoded protein is CASSLSGTGPYEQYF. The entire variable domain, with the rest obtained from reference TRBV7-9 and TRBJ2-7, is as follows: DTGVSQNPRHKITKRGQNVTFRCDPISEHNRLYWYRQTLGQGPEFLTYFQNEAQLEKSRLLSDRFSAERPKGSFSTLEIQRTEQGDSAMYLCASSLSGTGPYEQYFGPGTRLTVT.

This sequence joins TRBV24-1 and TRBJ2-1; 9 positions match TRBD2. The germline V gene has CDR1 KGHDR and CDR2 SFDVKD. Trimming at V came to 5 bases and at J to 0 bases, leaving 10 bases not matched to a gene. The CDR3 sequence is 18 residues long. CDR3 in DNA: TGTGCCACCAGTGCCCTCGGGGGCGGGAGGGACTCCTACAATGAGCAGTTCTTC. This encodes CATSALGGGRDSYNEQFF.

The chain uses TRBV24-1 and TRBJ2-1, with 9 bases fitting TRBD1. The V and J ends lost 7 bases and 2 bases, in that order; junction bases with no gene match: 5. Germline lookup yields CDR1 KGHDR and CDR2 SFDVKD. The CDR3 runs to 15 residues. The CDR3 spells CATSPGQGPYNEQFF. The CDR3 bases are TGTGCCACCAGCCCTGGACAGGGGCCCTACAATGAGCAGTTCTTC.

The chain combines TRBV30 with TRBJ2-7; possibly TRBD1 for D (6 bases). Trimming shortened V by 4 bases and J by 3 bases, and 10 bases separated the two germline ends. The germline V gene encodes CDR1 GTSNPN and CDR2 SVGIG (reference sequence). This CDR3 spans 12 amino acids. The CDR3 sequence is CAWKGGSYEQYF. As DNA, the CDR3 is TGTGCCTGGAAAGGGGGAAGCTACGAGCAGTACTTC.

This clonotype was counted only a few times. V is TRBV6-2 or TRBV6-3 and J is TRBJ2-1; TRBD2 agrees at 10 bases. The CDR3 runs 20 residues. Unmatched junction bases numbered 11, after V lost 0 bases and J lost 0 bases. CDR1 MNHEY and CDR2 SVGEGT come from the germline V gene. CDR3 residues: CASSYSSLAGATSSYNEQFF. CDR3 coding DNA: TGTGCCAGCAGTTACTCGAGCCTAGCGGGGGCCACGAGCTCCTACAATGAGCAGTTCTTC.

The rearrangement joins TRBV29-1 to TRBJ2-5; 8 bases agree with TRBD1. Germline trimming cut 3 bases from V and 5 bases from J; bases unmatched to any gene: 2. The CDR3 sequence is 12 residues long. In germline, CDR1 is SQVTM, CDR2 ANQGSEA. The CDR3: CSVEDRDETQYF. The CDR3, as DNA: TGCAGCGTTGAGGACAGGGATGAGACCCAGTACTTC.

The chain combines TRBV7-2 with TRBJ2-5; D is uncertain. V was shortened by 1 base and J by 7 bases, with 16 bases between the two germline ends. The CDR3 is made up of 15 amino acids. Germline CDR1 and CDR2: SGHTA and FQGNSA. As DNA, the CDR3 is TGTGCCAGCAGCTTAGTCTTGGCTGCTTGGGCGACCCAGTACTTC. Translation gives CASSLVLAAWATQYF.

There are a few counts of this clonotype. The chain links TRBV7-9 to TRBJ2-1; no reliable D call. Germline CDR1 reads SEHNR; CDR2 reads FQNEAQ (reference sequence). This CDR3 is 15 amino acids long. V shed 5 bases and J shed 1 base, with 12 bases lying between them. CDR3 nucleotide sequence: TGTGCCAGCAGCCGAAGGATAGGGTCCTACAATGAGCAGTTCTTC. It specifies CASSRRIGSYNEQFF.